This T cell receptor (beta chain) was documented in a study of blood T cell repertoires in COVID-19. Study as a whole: From the United States, Italy and Spain came samples of acute and convalescent COVID-19. The cDNA or gDNA used as material had been derived from T cells, B-cell-depleted T cells, or PBMCs.

Authors' analysis steps: Quantification of nucleated cells was approximated via reference gene primer amplification. Sequencing used immunoSEQ multiplex PCR; TCRdb keeps in-frame clones, though not all of them. For V, J and clone size, that table is used; D and trimming come from the DNA. The sample carries about 240,000 clones, around 84% recorded once. The V segment lost 2 bases and the J segment 5 bases; nucleotides outside the gene matches: 12. The V gene's germline CDR1 is SGHTA and CDR2 FQGNSA. This CDR3 region has 17 residues. This receptor was taken from a woman aged 18-29 years with acute or convalescent COVID-19. Sequencing input: peripheral blood. The chain has TRBV7-2 and TRBJ2-4; TRBD1 matches at 7 bases. The DNA for the CDR3 is TGTGCCAGCAGCTTAACCTATCCGAGACAGGGCCAAAACATTCAGTACTTC. It translates to CASSLTYPRQGQNIQYF. The full variable domain, completed using reference TRBV7-2 and TRBJ2-4, is GAGVSQSPSNKVTEKGKDVELRCDPISGHTALYWYRQSLGQGLEFLIYFQGNSAPDKSGLPSDRFSAERTGGSVSTLTIQRTQQEDSAVYLCASSLTYPRQGQNIQYFGAGTRLSVL.